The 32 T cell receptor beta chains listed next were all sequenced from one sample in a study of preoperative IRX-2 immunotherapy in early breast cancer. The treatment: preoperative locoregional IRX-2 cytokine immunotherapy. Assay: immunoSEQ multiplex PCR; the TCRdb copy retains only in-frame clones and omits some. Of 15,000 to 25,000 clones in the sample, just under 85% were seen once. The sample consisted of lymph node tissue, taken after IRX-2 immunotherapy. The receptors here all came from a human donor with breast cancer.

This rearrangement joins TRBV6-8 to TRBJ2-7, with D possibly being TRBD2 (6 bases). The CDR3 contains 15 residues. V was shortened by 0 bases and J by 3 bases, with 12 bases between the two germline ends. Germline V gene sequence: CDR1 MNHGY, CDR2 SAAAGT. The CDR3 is CASSYSLAGSYEQYF. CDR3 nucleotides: TGTGCCAGCAGTTACTCGTTGGCGGGAAGCTACGAGCAGTACTTC.

Here the CDR3 DNA reads TGCAGCGTTTACCTAGCGGGAGGCTCCGGGGAGCTGTTTTTT. This gives the protein CSVYLAGGSGELFF. The chain joins TRBV29-1 to TRBJ2-2, with 11 bases identical to TRBD2. This CDR3 region has 14 residues. J lost 6 bases, V lost 5 bases, and 5 bases had no gene match. Germline CDR1 is SQVTM and CDR2 is ANQGSEA.

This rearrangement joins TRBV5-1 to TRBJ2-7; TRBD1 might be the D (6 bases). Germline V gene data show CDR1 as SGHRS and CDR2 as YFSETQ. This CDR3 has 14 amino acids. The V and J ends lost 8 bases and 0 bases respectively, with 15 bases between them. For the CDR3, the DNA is TGCGCCAGTGGAAGAATGGACAGCTCCTACGAGCAGTACTTC. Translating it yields CASGRMDSSYEQYF. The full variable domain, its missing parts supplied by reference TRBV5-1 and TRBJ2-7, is KAGVTQTPRYLIKTRGQQVTLSCSPISGHRSVSWYQQTPGQGLQFLFEYFSETQRNKGNFPGRFSGRQFSNSRSEMNVSTLELGDSALYLCASGRMDSSYEQYFGPGTRLTVT.

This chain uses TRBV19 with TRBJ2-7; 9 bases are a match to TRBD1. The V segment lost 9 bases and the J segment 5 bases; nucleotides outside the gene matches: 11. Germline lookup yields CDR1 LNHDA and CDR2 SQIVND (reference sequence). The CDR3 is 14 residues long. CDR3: CASNQPGQGNEQYF. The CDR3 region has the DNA TGTGCCAGCAACCAGCCGGGACAGGGTAACGAGCAGTACTTC.

CDR3 coding DNA: TGTGCCAGCAGTGAGACAGGGGCGAACACAGATACGCAGTATTTT. This encodes CASSETGANTDTQYF. The chain employs TRBV25-1 and TRBJ2-3; 8 bases are shared with TRBD1. V shed 3 bases and J 2 bases; nucleotides not matched to a gene: 4. The CDR3 has 15 residues. Germline loops: CDR1 MGHDK, CDR2 SYGVNS.

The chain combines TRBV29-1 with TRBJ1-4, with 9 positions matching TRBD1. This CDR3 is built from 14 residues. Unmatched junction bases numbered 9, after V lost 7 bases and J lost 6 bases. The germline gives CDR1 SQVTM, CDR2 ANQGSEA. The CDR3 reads CSARGGTGHEKLFF. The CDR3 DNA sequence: TGCAGCGCCCGAGGAGGGACAGGGCATGAAAAACTGTTTTTT.

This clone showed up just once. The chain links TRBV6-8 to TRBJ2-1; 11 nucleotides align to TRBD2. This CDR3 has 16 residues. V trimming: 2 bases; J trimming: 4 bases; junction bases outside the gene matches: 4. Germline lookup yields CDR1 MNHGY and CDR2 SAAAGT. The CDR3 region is CASSYAGLAGYNEQFF. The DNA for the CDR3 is TGTGCCAGCAGTTACGCTGGACTAGCGGGTTACAATGAGCAGTTCTTC.

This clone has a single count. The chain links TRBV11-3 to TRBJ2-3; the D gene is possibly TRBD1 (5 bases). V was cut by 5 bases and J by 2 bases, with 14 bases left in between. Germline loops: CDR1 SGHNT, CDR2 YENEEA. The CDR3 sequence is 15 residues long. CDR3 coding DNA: TGTGCCAGCAGCCCGACAGTAAGACCCACAGATACGCAGTATTTT. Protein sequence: CASSPTVRPTDTQYF.

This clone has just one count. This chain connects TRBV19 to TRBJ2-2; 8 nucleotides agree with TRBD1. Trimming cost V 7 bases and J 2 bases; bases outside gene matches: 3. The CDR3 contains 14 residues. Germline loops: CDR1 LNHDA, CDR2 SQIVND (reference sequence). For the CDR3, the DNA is TGTGCCAGTACCAGGGGGCTAAACACCGGGGAGCTGTTTTTT. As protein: CASTRGLNTGELFF. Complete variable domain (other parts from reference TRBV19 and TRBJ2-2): DGGITQSPKYLFRKEGQNVTLSCEQNLNHDAMYWYRQDPGQGLRLIYYSQIVNDFQKGDIAEGYSVSREKKESFPLTVTSAQKNPTAFYLCASTRGLNTGELFFGEGSRLTVL.

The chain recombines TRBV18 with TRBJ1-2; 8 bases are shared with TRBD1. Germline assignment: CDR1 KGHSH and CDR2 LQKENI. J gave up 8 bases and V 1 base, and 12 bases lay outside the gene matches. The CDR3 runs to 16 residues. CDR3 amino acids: CASSPLRSGTGNGYTF. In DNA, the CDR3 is TGTGCCAGCTCACCACTCAGATCCGGGACAGGTAACGGCTACACCTTC.

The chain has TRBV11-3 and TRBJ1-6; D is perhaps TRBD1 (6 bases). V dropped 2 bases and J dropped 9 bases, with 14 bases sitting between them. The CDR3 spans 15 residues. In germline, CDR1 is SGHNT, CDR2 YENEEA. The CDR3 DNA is TGTGCCAGCAGCTTAAACAGGGTGGGTGTTTCACCCCTCCACTTT. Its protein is CASSLNRVGVSPLHF. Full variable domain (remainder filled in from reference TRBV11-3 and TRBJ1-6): EAGVVQSPRYKIIEKKQPVAFWCNPISGHNTLYWYLQNLGQGPELLIRYENEEAVDDSQLPKDRFSAERLKGVDSTLKIQPAELGDSAVYLCASSLNRVGVSPLHFGNGTRLTVT.

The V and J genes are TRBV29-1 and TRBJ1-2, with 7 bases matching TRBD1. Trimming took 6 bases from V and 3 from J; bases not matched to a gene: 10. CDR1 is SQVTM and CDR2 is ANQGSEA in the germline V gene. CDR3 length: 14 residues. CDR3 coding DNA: TGCAGCGTCCCGGGCAGGGGGGTTGACTATGGCTACACCTTC. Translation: CSVPGRGVDYGYTF.

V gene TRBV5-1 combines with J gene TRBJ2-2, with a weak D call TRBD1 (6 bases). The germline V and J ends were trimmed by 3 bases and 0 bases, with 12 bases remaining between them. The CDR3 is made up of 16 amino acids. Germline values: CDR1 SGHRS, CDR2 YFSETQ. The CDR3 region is CASSSTGTPNTGELFF. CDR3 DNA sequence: TGCGCCAGCAGCTCCACCGGGACACCGAACACCGGGGAGCTGTTTTTT.

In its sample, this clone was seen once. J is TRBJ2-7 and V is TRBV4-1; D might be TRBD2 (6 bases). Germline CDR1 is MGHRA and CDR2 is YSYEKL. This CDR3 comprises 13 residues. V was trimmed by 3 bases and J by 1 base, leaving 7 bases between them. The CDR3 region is CASSHSGSYEQYF. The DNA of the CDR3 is TGCGCCAGCAGCCATAGCGGATCCTACGAGCAGTACTTC.

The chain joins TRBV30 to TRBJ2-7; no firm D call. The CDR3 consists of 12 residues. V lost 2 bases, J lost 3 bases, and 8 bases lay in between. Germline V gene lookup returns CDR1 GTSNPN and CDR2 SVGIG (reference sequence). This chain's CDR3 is CAWSRYDYEQYF. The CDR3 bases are TGTGCCTGGAGTCGGTACGACTACGAGCAGTACTTC.

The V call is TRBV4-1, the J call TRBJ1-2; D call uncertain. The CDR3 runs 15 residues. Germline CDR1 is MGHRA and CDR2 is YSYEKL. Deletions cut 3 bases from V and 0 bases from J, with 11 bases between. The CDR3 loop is CASSQVTGTNYGYTF. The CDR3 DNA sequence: TGCGCCAGCAGCCAGGTAACCGGGACTAACTATGGCTACACCTTC.

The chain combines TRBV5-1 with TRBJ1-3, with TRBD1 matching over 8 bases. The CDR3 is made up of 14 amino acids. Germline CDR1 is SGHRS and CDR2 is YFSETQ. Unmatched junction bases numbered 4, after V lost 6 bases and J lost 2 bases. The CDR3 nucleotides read TGCGCCAGCACCCCAGGGGGCGCTGGAAACACCATATATTTT. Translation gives CASTPGGAGNTIYF.

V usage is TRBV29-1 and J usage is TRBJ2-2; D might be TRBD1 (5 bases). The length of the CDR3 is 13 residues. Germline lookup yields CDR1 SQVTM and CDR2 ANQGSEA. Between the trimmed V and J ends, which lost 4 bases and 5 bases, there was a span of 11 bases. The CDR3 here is CSVGGTITGELFF. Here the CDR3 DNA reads TGCAGCGTTGGGGGCACTATTACCGGGGAGCTGTTTTTT.

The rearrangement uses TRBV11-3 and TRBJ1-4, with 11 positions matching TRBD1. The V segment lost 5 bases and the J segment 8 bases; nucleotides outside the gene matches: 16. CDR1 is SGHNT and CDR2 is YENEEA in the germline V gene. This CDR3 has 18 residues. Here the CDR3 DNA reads TGTGCCAGCAGCGACCGAATTCTGGGACAGGGGGATCGCGAAAAACTGTTTTTT. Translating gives CASSDRILGQGDREKLFF.

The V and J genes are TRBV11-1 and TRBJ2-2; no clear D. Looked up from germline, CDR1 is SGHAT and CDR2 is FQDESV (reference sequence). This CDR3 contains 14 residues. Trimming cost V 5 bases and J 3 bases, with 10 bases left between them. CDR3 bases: TGTGCCAGCAGCCCCGACCCCTACACCGGGGAGCTGTTTTTT. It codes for CASSPDPYTGELFF. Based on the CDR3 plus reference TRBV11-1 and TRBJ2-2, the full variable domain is EAEVAQSPRYKITEKSQAVAFWCDPISGHATLYWYRQILGQGPELLVQFQDESVVDDSQLPKDRFSAERLKGVDSTLKIQPAELGDSAMYLCASSPDPYTGELFFGEGSRLTVL.

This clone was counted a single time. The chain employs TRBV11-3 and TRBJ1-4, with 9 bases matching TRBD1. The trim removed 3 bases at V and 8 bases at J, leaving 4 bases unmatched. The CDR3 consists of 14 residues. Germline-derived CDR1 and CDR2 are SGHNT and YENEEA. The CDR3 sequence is CASSLDRGSEKLFF. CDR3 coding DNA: TGTGCCAGCAGCTTGGACAGGGGAAGCGAAAAACTGTTTTTT. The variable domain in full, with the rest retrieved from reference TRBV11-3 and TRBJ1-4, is EAGVVQSPRYKIIEKKQPVAFWCNPISGHNTLYWYLQNLGQGPELLIRYENEEAVDDSQLPKDRFSAERLKGVDSTLKIQPAELGDSAVYLCASSLDRGSEKLFFGSGTQLSVL.

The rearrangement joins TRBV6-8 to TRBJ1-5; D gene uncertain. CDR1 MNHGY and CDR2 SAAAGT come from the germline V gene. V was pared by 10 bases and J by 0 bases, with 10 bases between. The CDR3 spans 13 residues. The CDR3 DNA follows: TGTGCCACCCAGGCTTATAGCAATCAGCCCCAGCATTTT. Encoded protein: CATQAYSNQPQHF.

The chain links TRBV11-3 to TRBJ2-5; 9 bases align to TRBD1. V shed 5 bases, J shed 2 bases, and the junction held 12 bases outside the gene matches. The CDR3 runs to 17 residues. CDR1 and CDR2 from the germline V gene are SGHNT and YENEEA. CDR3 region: CASSLGQGRRGQETQYF. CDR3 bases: TGTGCCAGCAGCCTGGGACAGGGACGGAGGGGACAAGAGACCCAGTACTTC. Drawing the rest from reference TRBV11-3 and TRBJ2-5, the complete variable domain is EAGVVQSPRYKIIEKKQPVAFWCNPISGHNTLYWYLQNLGQGPELLIRYENEEAVDDSQLPKDRFSAERLKGVDSTLKIQPAELGDSAVYLCASSLGQGRRGQETQYFGPGTRLLVL.

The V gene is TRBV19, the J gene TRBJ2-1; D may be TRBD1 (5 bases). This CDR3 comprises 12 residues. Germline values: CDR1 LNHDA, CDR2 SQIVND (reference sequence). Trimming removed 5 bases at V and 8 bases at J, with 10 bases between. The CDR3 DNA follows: TGTGCCAGTAGTCCCCAGGGCTATGAGCAGTTCTTC. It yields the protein CASSPQGYEQFF.

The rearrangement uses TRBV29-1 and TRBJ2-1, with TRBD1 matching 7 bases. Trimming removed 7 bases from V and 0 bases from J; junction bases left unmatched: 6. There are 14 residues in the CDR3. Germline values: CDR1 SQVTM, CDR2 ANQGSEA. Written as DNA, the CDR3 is TGCAGCGGCCTACAGGGGACCTCCTACAATGAGCAGTTCTTC. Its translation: CSGLQGTSYNEQFF.

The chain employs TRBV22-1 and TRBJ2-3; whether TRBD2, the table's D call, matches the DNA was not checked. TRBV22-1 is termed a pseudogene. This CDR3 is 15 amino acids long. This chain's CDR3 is CASSRSGGAGNTQYF. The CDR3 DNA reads TGTGCCAGCAGCCGTAGCGGGGGGGCCGGAAATACGCAGTATTTT.

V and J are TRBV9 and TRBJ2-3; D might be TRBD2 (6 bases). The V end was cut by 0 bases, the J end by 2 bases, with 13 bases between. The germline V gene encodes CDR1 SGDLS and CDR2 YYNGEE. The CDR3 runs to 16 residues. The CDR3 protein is CASSVVGDSITDTQYF. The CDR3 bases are TGTGCCAGCAGCGTAGTGGGGGACTCTATCACAGATACGCAGTATTTT.

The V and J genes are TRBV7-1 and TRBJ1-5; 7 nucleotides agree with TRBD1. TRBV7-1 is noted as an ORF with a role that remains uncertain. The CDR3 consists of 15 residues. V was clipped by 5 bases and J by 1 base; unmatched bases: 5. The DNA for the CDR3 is TGTGCCAGCAGCCCAGGGGGGCGAAGCAATCAGCCCCAGCATTTT. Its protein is CASSPGGRSNQPQHF.

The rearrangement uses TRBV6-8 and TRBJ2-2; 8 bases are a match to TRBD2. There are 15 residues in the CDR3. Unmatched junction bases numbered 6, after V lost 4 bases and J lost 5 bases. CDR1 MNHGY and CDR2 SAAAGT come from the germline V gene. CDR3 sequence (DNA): TGTGCCAGCAGTTTTCGGGGACTAGGGACCGGGGAGCTGTTTTTT. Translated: CASSFRGLGTGELFF.

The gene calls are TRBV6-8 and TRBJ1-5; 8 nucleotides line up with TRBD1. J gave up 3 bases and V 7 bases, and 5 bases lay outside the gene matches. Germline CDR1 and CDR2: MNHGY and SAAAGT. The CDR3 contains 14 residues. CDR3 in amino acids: CASNPTGANQPQHF. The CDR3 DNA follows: TGTGCCAGCAACCCGACAGGGGCCAATCAGCCCCAGCATTTT.

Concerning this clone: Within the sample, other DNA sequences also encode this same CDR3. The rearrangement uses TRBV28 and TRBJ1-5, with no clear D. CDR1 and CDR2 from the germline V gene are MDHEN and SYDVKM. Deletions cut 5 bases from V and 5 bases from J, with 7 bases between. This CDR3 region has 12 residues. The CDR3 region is CASSLGYQPQHF. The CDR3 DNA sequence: TGTGCCAGCAGTCTTGGGTATCAGCCCCAGCATTTT. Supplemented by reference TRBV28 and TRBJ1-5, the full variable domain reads DVKVTQSSRYLVKRTGEKVFLECVQDMDHENMFWYRQDPGLGLRLIYFSYDVKMKEKGDIPEGYSVSREKKERFSLILESASTNQTSMYLCASSLGYQPQHFGDGTRLSIL.

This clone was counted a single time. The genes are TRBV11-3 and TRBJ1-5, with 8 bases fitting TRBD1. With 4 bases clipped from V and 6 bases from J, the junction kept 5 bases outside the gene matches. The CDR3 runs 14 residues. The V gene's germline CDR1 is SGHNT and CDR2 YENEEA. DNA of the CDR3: TGTGCCAGCAGCTCGGACAGGGTAGGTCAGCCCCAGCATTTT. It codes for CASSSDRVGQPQHF. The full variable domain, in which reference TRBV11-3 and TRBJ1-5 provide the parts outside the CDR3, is EAGVVQSPRYKIIEKKQPVAFWCNPISGHNTLYWYLQNLGQGPELLIRYENEEAVDDSQLPKDRFSAERLKGVDSTLKIQPAELGDSAVYLCASSSDRVGQPQHFGDGTRLSIL.